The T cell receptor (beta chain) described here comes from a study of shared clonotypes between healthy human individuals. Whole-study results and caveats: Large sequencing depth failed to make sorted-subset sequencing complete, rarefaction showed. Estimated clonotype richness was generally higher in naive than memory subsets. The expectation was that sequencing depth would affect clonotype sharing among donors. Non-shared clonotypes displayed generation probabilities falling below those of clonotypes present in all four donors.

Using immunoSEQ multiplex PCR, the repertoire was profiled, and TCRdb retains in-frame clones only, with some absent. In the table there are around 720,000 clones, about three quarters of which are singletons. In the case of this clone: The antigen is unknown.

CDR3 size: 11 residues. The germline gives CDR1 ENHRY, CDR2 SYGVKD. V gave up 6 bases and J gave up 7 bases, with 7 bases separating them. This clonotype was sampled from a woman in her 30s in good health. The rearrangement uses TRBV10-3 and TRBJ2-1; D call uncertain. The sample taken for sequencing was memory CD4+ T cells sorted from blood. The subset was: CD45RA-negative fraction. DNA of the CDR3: TGTGCCATCAGCATAGTAAATGAGCAGTTCTTC. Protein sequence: CAISIVNEQFF.